A single sample is the source of the 24 T cell receptor beta chains below, sequenced in a study of technical replicates of blood from several donors. Produced via immunoSEQ multiplex PCR; TCRdb's table is partial and in-frame only. The table includes more than 65,000 clones, around 97% detected once. The sequenced sample was T cells isolated from PBMCs. Receptors were obtained from a human donor in good health.

This clone was seen a single time. The J gene is TRBJ2-7, the V gene TRBV9; the match to TRBD2 covers 7 bases. V trimming: 2 bases; J trimming: 0 bases; junction bases outside the gene matches: 5. The germline V gene encodes CDR1 SGDLS and CDR2 YYNGEE. The CDR3 spans 15 residues. CDR3 coding DNA: TGTGCCAGCAGCGTCTCAGCGGGAAGCTCCTACGAGCAGTACTTC. Encoded protein: CASSVSAGSSYEQYF.

The rearrangement joins TRBV19 to TRBJ2-1; 9 nucleotides match TRBD2. J lost 5 bases, V lost 8 bases, and 10 bases had no gene match. This CDR3 is built from 15 residues. CDR1 is LNHDA and CDR2 is SQIVND in the germline V gene (reference sequence). CDR3 amino acids: CASSTPTSGHNEQFF. As DNA, the CDR3 is TGTGCCAGTTCCACACCGACTAGCGGCCACAATGAGCAGTTCTTC.

This chain links TRBV14 with TRBJ2-1, with TRBD2 matching over 11 bases. V was pared by 3 bases and J by 4 bases, with 5 bases of the junction left unmatched. Germline V gene lookup returns CDR1 SGHDN and CDR2 FVKESK. This CDR3 region has 16 residues. CDR3 sequence: CASSHGLAGSYNEQFF. CDR3 DNA: TGTGCCAGCAGCCATGGACTAGCGGGTTCGTACAATGAGCAGTTCTTC.

The chain carries TRBV7-2 and TRBJ2-5; D is undetermined. Germline CDR1 and CDR2: SGHTA and FQGNSA. Trimming cost V 5 bases and J 0 bases, with 7 bases left between them. This CDR3 comprises 13 residues. The CDR3 DNA is TGTGCCAGCAGCCGCACAAACCAAGAGACCCAGTACTTC. Its protein product is CASSRTNQETQYF.

The chain combines TRBV7-2 with TRBJ1-1; D gene ambiguous. Trimming cost V 5 bases and J 3 bases, with 7 bases left between them. Germline V lookup: CDR1 SGHTA, CDR2 FQGNSA. CDR3 length equals 12 residues. The CDR3 nucleotides read TGTGCCAGCAGCCACAGTTACACTGAAGCTTTCTTT. Translating gives CASSHSYTEAFF.

This chain joins TRBV11-3 and TRBJ2-7; 7 bases agree with TRBD1. V lost 10 bases, J lost 0 bases, and 12 bases stayed unmatched. Germline CDR1 SGHNT, CDR2 YENEEA. This CDR3 has 15 residues. This CDR3 is CAILQGPLVSYEQYF. The CDR3 DNA is TGTGCCATCTTACAGGGGCCCCTCGTCTCCTACGAGCAGTACTTC.

The J gene is TRBJ1-5, the V gene TRBV7-9; TRBD1 is a possible D gene (6 bases). The V end lost 5 bases, the J end lost 5 bases, and 10 bases lay between the germline ends. This CDR3 comprises 13 residues. Germline CDR1 and CDR2: SEHNR and FQNEAQ (reference sequence). This CDR3 is CASSPTGYQPQHF. CDR3 DNA sequence: TGTGCCAGCAGCCCGACAGGTTATCAGCCCCAGCATTTT.

J is TRBJ2-7 and V is TRBV7-9; the match to TRBD1 covers 7 bases. CDR3 length: 14 amino acids. Germline lookup yields CDR1 SEHNR and CDR2 FQNEAQ (reference sequence). The CDR3 DNA reads TGTGCAACAGCTCCGGTGGGACAGCCCTACGAGCAGTACTTC. This codes for CATAPVGQPYEQYF. The variable domain in full, with the rest retrieved from reference TRBV7-9 and TRBJ2-7, is DTGVSQNPRHKITKRGQNVTFRCDPISEHNRLYWYRQTLGQGPEFLTYFQNEAQLEKSRLLSDRFSAERPKGSFSTLEIQRTEQGDSAMYLCATAPVGQPYEQYFGPGTRLTVT.

The rearrangement uses TRBV10-3 and TRBJ2-7; the match to TRBD2 covers 8 bases. The germline V gene encodes CDR1 ENHRY and CDR2 SYGVKD. V gave up 11 bases and J gave up 5 bases; unmatched junction bases: 11. This CDR3 has 13 amino acids. The CDR3 here is CAAAGGVVDEQYF. CDR3 nucleotides: TGTGCCGCCGCGGGGGGAGTGGTCGACGAGCAGTACTTC.

This clone was detected only once. The CDR3 coding sequence is TGCGCCAGCAAAACGGGGATCATGTCCGGGGAGCTGTTTTTT. Translation gives CASKTGIMSGELFF. The chain employs TRBV4-1 and TRBJ2-2; D may be TRBD2 (5 bases). CDR1 and CDR2 (germline): MGHRA, YSYEKL. The CDR3 totals 14 residues. V lost 7 bases and J 6 bases, leaving 15 bases between the germline ends.

This chain connects TRBV7-3 to TRBJ2-3; TRBD2 is a possible D gene (5 bases). With 5 bases removed from V and 2 bases from J, the gap between germline ends came to 14 bases. Germline CDR1 is SGHTA and CDR2 is FQGTGA. CDR3 length equals 15 residues. CDR3 sequence (DNA): TGTGCCAGCAGCAACGAGGGAACTACCACAGATACGCAGTATTTT. Its protein is CASSNEGTTTDTQYF.

The genes are TRBV4-1 and TRBJ1-3, with 7 bases lining up with TRBD1. V dropped 1 base and J dropped 4; count of bases not matched to a gene: 4. This CDR3 region has 15 residues. CDR1 and CDR2 (germline): MGHRA, YSYEKL. CDR3 sequence reads: CASSQGRGQGNTIYF. For the CDR3, the DNA is TGCGCCAGCAGCCAAGGAAGGGGGCAAGGAAACACCATATATTTT.

The chain has TRBV9 and TRBJ2-7, with TRBD2 matching over 9 bases. The length of the CDR3 is 14 residues. Germline V CDR1 and CDR2: SGDLS, YYNGEE. V lost 3 bases and J lost 2; bases outside the gene matches: 3. CDR3 protein: CASSASGRPYEQYF. CDR3 nucleotides: TGTGCCAGCAGCGCAAGCGGGAGGCCCTACGAGCAGTACTTC.

V and J are TRBV4-3 and TRBJ2-7, with a tentative D call TRBD1 (5 bases). CDR3 length: 16 residues. The V gene lost 4 bases and the J gene lost 1 base, with 17 bases spanning the gap. CDR1 LGHNA and CDR2 YSLEER come from the germline V gene. This CDR3 is CASSLHRWGDSYEQYF. In DNA, the CDR3 is TGCGCCAGCAGCCTTCACAGGTGGGGCGATTCCTACGAGCAGTACTTC.

The J gene is TRBJ2-7, the V gene TRBV18, with TRBD2 identical over 7 bases. Germline CDR1 is KGHSH and CDR2 is LQKENI. V was pared by 5 bases and J by 1 base, with 5 bases of the junction left unmatched. The CDR3 has 14 residues. The CDR3, as DNA: TGTGCCAGCTCAACACAGCGGGATTCCTACGAGCAGTACTTC. It specifies CASSTQRDSYEQYF. Full variable domain (missing parts from reference TRBV18 and TRBJ2-7): NAGVMQNPRHLVRRRGQEARLRCSPMKGHSHVYWYRQLPEEGLKFMVYLQKENIIDESGMPKERFSAEFPKEGPSILRIQQVVRGDSAAYFCASSTQRDSYEQYFGPGTRLTVT.

The chain joins TRBV25-1 to TRBJ1-4, with D perhaps matching TRBD1 (5 bases). CDR3 length equals 13 residues. Germline V CDR1 and CDR2: MGHDK, SYGVNS. V shed 4 bases and J shed 3 bases, with 6 bases lying between them. The CDR3 spells CASSGGANEKLFF. CDR3 in DNA: TGTGCCAGCAGTGGGGGGGCTAATGAAAAACTGTTTTTT.

The chain employs TRBV6-8 and TRBJ1-2; maybe TRBD1 (5 bases). CDR1 and CDR2 (germline): MNHGY, SAAAGT. This CDR3 contains 14 residues. Deletions cut 2 bases from V and 7 bases from J, with 14 bases between. CDR3 amino acids: CASSYPREGRGYTF. The DNA of the CDR3 is TGTGCCAGCAGTTACCCCAGGGAGGGACGTGGCTACACCTTC.

Only one count was recorded for this clone. The rearrangement uses TRBV2 and TRBJ1-2; D uncertain. The CDR3 is made up of 14 amino acids. The germline gives CDR1 SNHLY, CDR2 FYNNEI. Trimming left V 4 bases short and J 8 bases short, with 17 bases between. CDR3 DNA sequence: TGTGCCAGCAGTGTCAGTTGGGCGCGGGAAGGCTACACCTTC. Translated, it gives CASSVSWAREGYTF.

The V gene is TRBV2, the J gene TRBJ2-6; 8 nucleotides align to TRBD1. With V trimmed by 7 bases and J by 0 bases, 14 bases remained unmatched. The CDR3 has 19 amino acids. Per the germline V gene, CDR1 is SNHLY and CDR2 is FYNNEI. DNA of the CDR3: TGTGCCAGCAAGCTTTCAACCGGGACAGGATCCTCTGGGGCCAACGTCCTGACTTTC. It yields the protein CASKLSTGTGSSGANVLTF. The full variable domain, in which reference TRBV2 and TRBJ2-6 provide the parts outside the CDR3, is EPEVTQTPSHQVTQMGQEVILRCVPISNHLYFYWYRQILGQKVEFLVSFYNNEISEKSEIFDDQFSVERPDGSNFTLKIRSTKLEDSAMYFCASKLSTGTGSSGANVLTFGAGSRLTVL.

J is TRBJ2-2 and V is TRBV6-5, with 8 bases aligning to TRBD1. This CDR3 region has 11 residues. V dropped 5 bases and J dropped 12; count of bases not matched to a gene: 2. From germline, CDR1 is MNHEY and CDR2 SVGAGI. The CDR3 protein is CASSTGGKLFF. CDR3 DNA sequence: TGTGCCAGCAGTACAGGGGGGAAGCTGTTTTTT.

The V gene is TRBV6-1, the J gene TRBJ1-4, with TRBD1 as a possible D gene (6 bases). The CDR3 length is 15 residues. Germline CDR1 MNHNS, CDR2 SASEGT. V dropped 4 bases and J dropped 4 bases, with 13 bases sitting between them. The CDR3 region has the DNA TGTGCCAGCAGTGTTTCACAGGGCTTTAATGAAAAACTGTTTTTT. Translated, it gives CASSVSQGFNEKLFF.

J is TRBJ2-1 and V is TRBV19; 8 bases are shared with TRBD2. Trimming cost V 10 bases and J 3 bases; bases outside gene matches: 8. The CDR3 is made up of 14 amino acids. The germline V gene has CDR1 LNHDA and CDR2 SQIVND (reference sequence). CDR3 DNA sequence: TGTGCCACAAGAGCCGGGACTAGCTACAATGAGCAGTTCTTC. Its protein is CATRAGTSYNEQFF.

V and J are TRBV6-1 and TRBJ1-4; 7 nucleotides match TRBD1. This CDR3 comprises 14 residues. Germline loops: CDR1 MNHNS, CDR2 SASEGT. J was trimmed by 8 bases and V by 0 bases; bases with no gene match: 3. CDR3 in DNA: TGTGCCAGCAGTGAAGCTCCAGGGGGGGAAAAACTGTTTTTT. Its protein product is CASSEAPGGEKLFF.

The chain couples TRBV5-4 to TRBJ1-1; unclear D gene. CDR1 and CDR2 from the germline V gene are SGHNT and YYREEE (reference sequence). This CDR3 is 13 amino acids long. V lost 7 bases, J lost 4 bases, and 14 bases lay in between. The CDR3: CASYTGGFTEAFF. CDR3 coding DNA: TGTGCCAGCTATACGGGAGGGTTCACTGAAGCTTTCTTT.